A single sample gave rise to the 23 T cell receptor beta chains below, sequenced in a study of blood T cell repertoires in COVID-19. Produced via immunoSEQ multiplex PCR; TCRdb's table is partial and in-frame only. The sample has about 230,000 clones; 90% are singletons. Sequencing input: peripheral blood. These receptor sequences come from a man under 40 with COVID-19, enrolled during active disease.

The chain uses TRBV4-1 and TRBJ2-4; 8 bases are a match to TRBD1. CDR3 size: 13 residues. Germline trimming cut 8 bases from V and 4 bases from J; bases unmatched to any gene: 4. Germline CDR1 is MGHRA and CDR2 is YSYEKL. In nucleotides, the CDR3 is TGCGCCAGCGGACAGGGAGGTAAAAACATTCAGTACTTC. Translation: CASGQGGKNIQYF.

V gene TRBV27 combines with J gene TRBJ2-5; D might be TRBD1 (5 bases). V was shortened by 3 bases and J by 2 bases, with 13 bases between the two germline ends. Germline assignment: CDR1 MNHEY and CDR2 SMNVEV (reference sequence). The length of the CDR3 is 15 residues. The CDR3 DNA sequence: TGTGCCAGCAGTTTGGCCGTGGGGCGGCAAGAGACCCAGTACTTC. Encoded protein: CASSLAVGRQETQYF.

The V and J genes are TRBV7-2 and TRBJ1-3; TRBD1 aligns across 11 bases. The V gene end was trimmed by 5 bases and the J gene end by 3 bases; junction bases not matched to a gene: 9. CDR3 length equals 17 residues. Per the germline V gene, CDR1 is SGHTA and CDR2 is FQGNSA. The DNA for the CDR3 is TGTGCCAGCAGCCCAAGTGGACAGGGGGCTGTTGGAAACACCATATATTTT. Protein: CASSPSGQGAVGNTIYF. Together with reference TRBV7-2 and TRBJ1-3, the CDR3 gives the full variable domain: GAGVSQSPSNKVTEKGKDVELRCDPISGHTALYWYRQSLGQGLEFLIYFQGNSAPDKSGLPSDRFSAERTGGSVSTLTIQRTQQEDSAVYLCASSPSGQGAVGNTIYFGEGSWLTVV.

The chain employs TRBV4-1 and TRBJ1-1; 8 nucleotides match TRBD1. This CDR3 is 16 amino acids long. The J segment lost 7 bases and the V segment lost 0 bases, leaving 10 bases of the junction unmatched. Germline V CDR1 and CDR2: MGHRA, YSYEKL. CDR3 sequence reads: CASSQEMLRGLNEAFF. The CDR3 DNA reads as TGCGCCAGCAGCCAAGAGATGCTCAGGGGGCTTAATGAAGCTTTCTTT.

This rearrangement joins TRBV5-1 to TRBJ2-3; D is undetermined. The CDR3 sequence is 16 residues long. Germline V lookup: CDR1 SGHRS, CDR2 YFSETQ. Trimming shortened V by 0 bases and J by 1 base, and 12 bases separated the two germline ends. The CDR3 DNA sequence: TGCGCCAGCAGCTTGGCCACGATCCGCGGCACAGATACGCAGTATTTT. Its protein product is CASSLATIRGTDTQYF.

The rearrangement uses TRBV21-1 and TRBJ2-1; TRBD1, the D gene given by the table, was not confirmed from the DNA. TRBV21-1 is given as a pseudogene. The CDR3 runs 18 residues. CDR3 in DNA: TGTGCCAGCAGCAAAGGGGATGCCGGGACAGGGTCTGATTGTGAGCAGTTCTTC. It yields the protein CASSKGDAGTGSDCEQFF.

V gene TRBV12-5 combines with J gene TRBJ2-1, with 10 bases that match TRBD1. V lost 3 bases to trimming and J lost 7 bases; unmatched junction nucleotides: 18. Germline values: CDR1 LGHNT, CDR2 FRNRAP. The CDR3 extends over 19 amino acids. DNA for the CDR3: TGTGCTAGTGGTTTACCCCTGGGATCCTACGGGACAGGGGCGAATGAGCAGTTCTTC. Translated, it gives CASGLPLGSYGTGANEQFF.

The V gene is TRBV5-1, the J gene TRBJ2-3; D ambiguous. CDR3 length: 12 residues. Germline V gene data show CDR1 as SGHRS and CDR2 as YFSETQ. Trimming removed 0 bases at V and 4 bases at J, with 3 bases between. The CDR3 DNA reads as TGCGCCAGCAGCTTGGCCGCAGATACGCAGTATTTT. Protein sequence: CASSLAADTQYF.

V gene TRBV28 combines with J gene TRBJ1-5, with 7 bases that match TRBD1. The CDR3 is 15 amino acids. The ends lost 5 bases at V and 3 bases at J; junction bases unmatched: 7. The germline V gene has CDR1 MDHEN and CDR2 SYDVKM. Here the CDR3 DNA reads TGTGCCAGCAGTGGCGGACAGGACAACAATCAGCCCCAGCATTTT. Translation: CASSGGQDNNQPQHF.

The chain recombines TRBV9 with TRBJ1-5; D call uncertain. CDR3 length: 15 amino acids. V shed 2 bases and J shed 4 bases, with 13 bases lying between them. The germline V gene encodes CDR1 SGDLS and CDR2 YYNGEE. The CDR3 loop is CASSVSGFPNQPQHF. CDR3 DNA sequence: TGTGCCAGCAGCGTGTCGGGGTTCCCGAATCAGCCCCAGCATTTT. Filled out from reference TRBV9 and TRBJ1-5, the complete variable domain reads DSGVTQTPKHLITATGQRVTLRCSPRSGDLSVYWYQQSLDQGLQFLIQYYNGEERAKGNILERFSAQQFPDLHSELNLSSLELGDSALYFCASSVSGFPNQPQHFGDGTRLSIL.

This sequence joins TRBV6-6 and TRBJ2-7; D remains unclear. Trimming cost V 6 bases and J 2 bases, with 14 bases left between them. CDR3 length equals 14 residues. Germline V gives CDR1 MNHNY, CDR2 SVGAGI (reference sequence). The CDR3 spells CASSPRSSPYEQYF. CDR3 bases: TGTGCCAGCAGCCCCAGGTCGTCCCCCTACGAGCAGTACTTC.

The chain combines TRBV4-3 with TRBJ1-2; 7 bases align to TRBD1. V gave up 0 bases and J gave up 4 bases; unmatched junction bases: 5. The CDR3 is 15 residues long. Germline V gives CDR1 LGHNA, CDR2 YSLEER. CDR3 bases: TGCGCCAGCAGCCAAGAGACAGGGTGGGGCTATGGCTACACCTTC. Residues: CASSQETGWGYGYTF.

This chain uses TRBV6-5 with TRBJ1-2; 7 positions agree with TRBD1. This CDR3 is 12 amino acids long. J was trimmed by 8 bases and V by 5 bases; bases with no gene match: 5. Germline assignment: CDR1 MNHEY and CDR2 SVGAGI. The CDR3, as DNA: TGTGCCAGCAGTACCACAGGGGAGGGCTACACCTTC. Amino acids: CASSTTGEGYTF.

The chain couples TRBV5-1 to TRBJ2-3, with 7 bases aligning to TRBD1. This CDR3 region has 15 residues. J lost 4 bases, V lost 2 bases, and 7 bases had no gene match. Germline assignment: CDR1 SGHRS and CDR2 YFSETQ. CDR3 sequence reads: CASSFSYQGADTQYF. The CDR3 DNA is TGCGCCAGCAGCTTCTCTTATCAGGGGGCAGATACGCAGTATTTT.

This clone was detected once. The V and J genes are TRBV6-2 or TRBV6-3 and TRBJ2-7, with TRBD1 matching 7 bases. The CDR3 sequence is 15 residues long. Germline CDR1 is MNHEY and CDR2 is SVGEGT. V lost 5 bases to trimming and J lost 1 base; unmatched junction nucleotides: 8. CDR3 loop: CASSPGTVPSYEQYF. The CDR3 coding sequence is TGTGCCAGCAGTCCCGGGACAGTCCCTTCCTACGAGCAGTACTTC.

This chain links TRBV28 with TRBJ2-3; unclear D gene. CDR1 MDHEN and CDR2 SYDVKM come from the germline V gene. Trimming removed 3 bases at V and 0 bases at J, with 4 bases between. The CDR3 consists of 13 residues. The CDR3 loop is CASSFSSTDTQYF. The CDR3 nucleotides are TGTGCCAGCAGTTTCTCTAGCACAGATACGCAGTATTTT.

This chain links TRBV7-9 with TRBJ2-7; TRBD1 might be the D (5 bases). V shed 7 bases and J shed 5 bases, with 15 bases lying between them. Germline V gene lookup returns CDR1 SEHNR and CDR2 FQNEAQ (reference sequence). The CDR3 sequence is 13 residues long. The DNA of the CDR3 is TGTGCCAGCACCTTGGGGCCAGGAAACGAGCAGTACTTC. It codes for CASTLGPGNEQYF.

The chain couples TRBV11-2 to TRBJ2-3; TRBD2 is a possible D gene (7 bases). Germline V gene data show CDR1 as SGHAT and CDR2 as FQNNGV. CDR3 size: 15 residues. V was shortened by 5 bases and J by 2 bases, with 14 bases between the two germline ends. The CDR3 sequence is CASSPGGQLTDTQYF. Written as DNA, the CDR3 is TGTGCCAGCAGCCCCGGGGGGCAGCTCACAGATACGCAGTATTTT.

A single count supports this clone. The rearrangement links TRBV19 to TRBJ2-3; D gene ambiguous. V lost 6 bases and J 2 bases, leaving 18 bases between the germline ends. CDR3 length: 16 amino acids. The germline V gene encodes CDR1 LNHDA and CDR2 SQIVND (reference sequence). CDR3 nucleotides: TGTGCCAGTAGCATTATCAGGAAACGACACACAGATACGCAGTATTTT. Translating it yields CASSIIRKRHTDTQYF.

The V call is TRBV5-1, the J call TRBJ2-1; 14 nucleotides align to TRBD2. This CDR3 is 17 amino acids long. The V segment lost 2 bases and the J segment 6 bases; nucleotides outside the gene matches: 7. Germline CDR1 is SGHRS and CDR2 is YFSETQ. The CDR3 is CASSLIGTSGRGNEQFF. DNA for the CDR3: TGCGCCAGCAGCTTAATCGGGACTAGCGGGAGAGGCAATGAGCAGTTCTTC.

The rearrangement links TRBV28 to TRBJ2-7; D is unresolved. V dropped 2 bases and J dropped 4 bases, with 12 bases sitting between them. The CDR3 extends over 14 amino acids. Germline CDR1 is MDHEN and CDR2 is SYDVKM. CDR3 sequence: CASSLPPGLYEQYF. The DNA of the CDR3 is TGTGCCAGCAGTTTACCCCCCGGTTTATACGAGCAGTACTTC.

V usage is TRBV10-3 and J usage is TRBJ1-1; D possibly corresponds to TRBD1 (5 bases). V was cut by 4 bases and J by 0 bases, with 9 bases left in between. The CDR3 runs 14 residues. Germline lookup yields CDR1 ENHRY and CDR2 SYGVKD. The CDR3 spells CAISGRGLNTEAFF. DNA for the CDR3: TGTGCCATCAGTGGGAGGGGTTTGAACACTGAAGCTTTCTTT.

The chain joins TRBV5-1 to TRBJ1-4, with TRBD1 matching over 7 bases. With V trimmed by 4 bases and J by 4 bases, 7 bases remained unmatched. The germline V gene encodes CDR1 SGHRS and CDR2 YFSETQ. This CDR3 region has 15 residues. Here the CDR3 reads CASSVTTGYNEKLFF. The CDR3 nucleotides read TGCGCCAGCAGCGTGACGACAGGGTATAATGAAAAACTGTTTTTT.